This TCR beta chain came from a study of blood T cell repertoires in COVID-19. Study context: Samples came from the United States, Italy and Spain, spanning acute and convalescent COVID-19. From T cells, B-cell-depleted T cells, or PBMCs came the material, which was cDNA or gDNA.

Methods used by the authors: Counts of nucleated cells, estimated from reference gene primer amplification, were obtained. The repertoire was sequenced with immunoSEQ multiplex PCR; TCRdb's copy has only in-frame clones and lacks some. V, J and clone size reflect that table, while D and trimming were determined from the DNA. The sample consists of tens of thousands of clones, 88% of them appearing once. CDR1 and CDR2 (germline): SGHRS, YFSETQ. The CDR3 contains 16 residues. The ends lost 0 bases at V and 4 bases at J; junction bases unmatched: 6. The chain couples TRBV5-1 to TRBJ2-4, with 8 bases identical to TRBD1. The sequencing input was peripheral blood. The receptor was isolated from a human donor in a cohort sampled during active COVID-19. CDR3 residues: CASSLARDRIKNIQYF. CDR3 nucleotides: TGCGCCAGCAGCTTGGCCAGGGACAGGATAAAAAACATTCAGTACTTC.